The T cell receptor (beta chain) under discussion was sequenced for a study of cytomegalovirus exposure and HLA in healthy donors listed by TCRdb under 2017. Study-wide context: An earlier analysis of approximately 550 of the donors reported 250 to 350 Gb of sequence data and some 100 million unique TCR beta sequences from roughly 180 million T cells. The study was designed to test whether signatures of past pathogen exposure could be identified by cataloging public T cell receptors. An early release covering roughly 600 HLA-typed donors comprised about 310 gigabases of sequencing data and approximately 80 million unique TCR sequences. To study patterns of TCR occurrence, a later analysis re-analyzed previously published TCR beta repertoires from 666 donors and added high-resolution HLA genotyping. Besides the first cohort of around 700 subjects, a separate validation cohort made up of around 120 different subjects was used. The genetic ancestry cluster associated with self-reported Caucasian donors included 81% of the roughly 400 genotyped donors. Rather than drawing on any new phenotypic data, the later analysis identified candidate immune exposures from TCR beta sequences and the way those sequences occurred across donors. To predict cytomegalovirus infection status, the study brought together high-throughput TCR immunosequencing, statistical association of individual TCRs with disease status, and machine learning. Class I and class II HLA loci were covered by the typing at four-digit resolution. Typing coverage varied by locus: about 620-630 donors for A, B, C, DRB1 and DQB1; 500 to 550 for DQA1; more than 600 for DPA1; roughly 450 for DPB1. The study used immunosequencing to profile the T cell repertoires of hundreds of subjects and linked those repertoires to cytomegalovirus serostatus. An earlier analysis of around 580 of the donors used high-throughput TCR beta sequencing to judge whether each TCR beta V gene segment behaved as functional or pseudogenic. About 5 DR-DQ haplotypes were handled as single units for association and clustering, since linkage in the cohort was strong. Among 300 to 500 genotyped donors of the cohort, an average of approximately 200,000 unique TCR beta nucleotide sequences was sequenced per donor, of which 15% to 20% were non-productive. Donor age, sex, ethnicity and CMV serostatus were collected together with the repertoire data. Genome-wide SNP genotypes for about 65% of the roughly 700 donors were used in a later genetic analysis, which treated that subset as a discovery cohort. Every repertoire in the discovery cohort had been generated on one and the same sequencing platform. The paper's findings and limits, for the study overall: A cluster of highly shared sequence variants was judged likely to represent a technical artifact of the sequencing pipeline. A later analysis found that TCR association rates varied across HLA loci, with DRB1 alleles showing the most associated TCRs and HLA-C alleles the fewest. Most CMV-associated TCR beta chains appeared to be HLA-restricted in a later analysis, and the HLA associations seemed to be driven largely by CMV exposure. When HLA alleles, especially DR and DQ, strongly co-occurred, attributing TCR associations to individual alleles was difficult. Most TCR sequences were observed very rarely across donors, whereas some public TCRs were present in many individuals. A further reported finding was that TCR beta sequences accurately predicted the HLA-A and HLA-B alleles for most subjects in the first cohort. In a later genetic analysis, a missense DCLRE1C variant was associated with V-gene and J-gene trimming of TCR beta chains, and the association was replicated in an independent cohort. Because the 87-base-pair reads could not distinguish some IMGT-functional V segments, including TRBV6-2 and TRBV6-3, those segments were excluded. Cytomegalovirus status was reported to be diagnosed by the classifier with high specificity and sensitivity in both the original and validation cohorts. A later analysis associated around 16,000 TCR beta sequences with specific HLA alleles at a false discovery rate of 0.05. Linkage disequilibrium might explain the correlated functional status among segregating V segments, but an unknown experimental factor could not be excluded. This cohort had only TCR beta chains sequenced, and the lack of alpha or paired-chain data limited which features could be detected. Several of the top co-occurrence clusters appeared to be linked to parvovirus B19, influenza, CMV and Epstein-Barr virus, according to a later analysis. The authors suggested that the approach could potentially be extended to other disease states and immunological phenotypes. Because HLA typing was missing for some donors at each locus, association tests included only the typed subset. In the study, some 180 TCR beta chains were listed as associated with cytomegalovirus. Because counts were too low, about 18 rarely observed V segments, including chromosome 9 orphons, were excluded from the earlier analysis of 587 of the donors. In vitro tests confirmed that three of the cytomegalovirus-associated TCR beta chains recognize cytomegalovirus antigens. Presence/absence analyses assumed roughly uniform sequencing depth across donors, an assumption that may not hold. A later genetic analysis reported fewer N-insertions in productive TCRs among donors in an Asian-associated ancestry cluster than the roughly 620-donor mean. Broadly in line with IMGT annotations, most TCR beta V segments showed up in productive rearrangements about 87% or about 30% of the time in an earlier analysis of approximately 640 of the donors. The only immune exposure information available for the cohort was CMV serostatus. In a later analysis, HLA-associated TCR beta chains showed more clonal expansion and lower generation probabilities than non-associated chains that were equally common.

Its CDR3 holds 13 amino acids, cysteine through phenylalanine. Solely the CDR3 DNA is kept, with 39 bases framed from the first base. The germline V gene encodes CDR1 SNHLY and CDR2 FYNNEI. For this chain, trimming is 6 bases at the V end and 4 bases at the J end, and the number of junction bases without a gene match is 5. The cohort consisted of fewer than 700 healthy bone marrow donors. At the time of sampling, every cohort member was nominally healthy, though immune exposures that went unrecorded were likely present. The donor tested CMV seropositive and was one of the 289 seropositive cohort members. A peripheral blood sample was collected from each donor, and TCR beta sequencing was performed on peripheral blood mononuclear cells. Genomic DNA was extracted from the blood cell samples with the Qiagen DNeasy Blood Extraction Kit. The protocol used for the library was the immunoSEQ multiplex PCR assay. For the multiplex PCR, a mixture combining 60 forward primers for TCR Vbeta segments and 13 reverse primers for TCR Jbeta segments was used. A multiplex PCR assay on genomic DNA amplified the CDR3 region of rearranged TCR beta genes. The amplified TCR beta libraries were sequenced on the Illumina HiSeq System as 87-base-pair reads. The paper's processing steps were these. A later analysis counted tens of millions of unique TCR beta chains across the 600 to 850 repertoires, and some 11 million of these chains were shared by at least two donors. Raw reads were error-corrected and collapsed into unique sequences by a nearest-neighbor algorithm in which closely related sequences were merged to remove PCR and sequencing errors. To assign V, D and J gene segments, CDR3 sequences were aligned to IMGT reference sequences. For a sequence to be retained, at least a six-nucleotide match to both a V gene segment and a J gene segment was required. Rearrangements were called productive when the CDR3 lacked stop codons and stayed in frame with V and J; all others were non-productive. CDR3 was defined by IMGT convention, running from the second conserved V-encoded cysteine to the conserved J-encoded phenylalanine. The earlier analysis of some 580 of the donors excluded any sequence lacking an unambiguous match to a single V gene segment. An earlier analysis of 587 of the donors called V segments functional above 56.7% productive rearrangements and segregating when the between-donor standard deviation exceeded 5%. To diagnose cytomegalovirus status from the catalog of TCR beta chain sequences, a statistical classification framework was built. In a later analysis, TCR nucleotide sequences were compared against IMGT/GENE-DB human TR gene sequences so that V and J genes could be assigned. In a later analysis, CDR3 sequences and most-parsimonious VDJ recombination scenarios were assigned using the TCRdist pipeline. A later analysis defined each TCR beta chain by its CDR3 amino acid sequence plus V-gene family, and excluded reads lacking a unique V-gene family. As a way to deal with suspected cross-contamination and a sequencing artifact, a later analysis dropped 450 to 700 nucleotide sequences that were highly shared and had low generation probability. In a later analysis, a clonal expansion index was calculated for each public chain from normalized within-repertoire ranks of inferred template counts. A later analysis computed generation probabilities with a VDJ recombination model fitted to out-of-frame rearrangements, and checked the results against IGoR. Hypergeometric tests were used in a later analysis to score TCR-TCR, TCR-HLA and TCR-CMV co-occurrence, with a repertoire-size bias correction applied to the TCR pairs. False discovery rates were estimated in a later analysis by permuting HLA or CMV assignments 20 times. In a later analysis, co-occurring TCRs were grouped with DBSCAN, and TCRdist sequence similarity was added when clustering was performed within HLA-allele-positive subsets. For co-occurrence clustering, repertoires with fewer than 30,000 or more than 120,000 public chains were excluded, along with 4 to 6 repertoires with anomalous nucleotide sharing. In TCRdb, the immuneACCESS table is reduced to in-frame sequences with V and J assigned. These tables do not hold every clone; where another copy was compared, an unresolved V gene accounts for under half, and the others remain unexplained. That table furnishes V, J and clone size, whereas the DNA furnished D and trimming. This sample lists over 150,000 clones; over 65% were detected once. Roughly 3.6% of the sample is taken by the ten largest.

Note on this clone: The clone's antigen remains unknown. Nothing much larger sits one base from this clone, and base qualities are not available.

This clonotype was sampled from an older woman in good health and CMV-seropositive. The sample comprised PBMCs. The rearrangement joined TRBV2 to TRBJ2-5; 7 junctional bases match TRBD1. CDR3 loop: CASSVDRVETQYF. In nucleotides, the sequence is TGTGCCAGCAGCGTCGACAGGGTAGAGACCCAGTACTTC.